The 10 T cell receptor beta chains presented below share a single source sample, sequenced in a study of T cell changes during pregnancy in multiple sclerosis. Measured with immunoSEQ multiplex PCR; TCRdb has only the in-frame clones, and not every one. The sample consists of about 59,000 clones, 85% to 95% of them appearing once. Specimen: CD8+ T cells from peripheral blood mononuclear cells, collected in the third trimester of pregnancy. The origin of the receptors is a female donor with multiple sclerosis, enrolled in a pregnancy study.

The chain joins TRBV6-1 to TRBJ1-1; D is undetermined. Germline CDR1 and CDR2: MNHNS and SASEGT. The CDR3 spans 15 residues. Between the trimmed V and J ends, which lost 5 bases and 1 base, there was a span of 14 bases. The CDR3 spells CASSSFGGRNTEAFF. Here the CDR3 DNA reads TGTGCCAGCAGTTCATTCGGTGGGCGGAACACTGAAGCTTTCTTT.

This clone was detected only a few times. The chain recombines TRBV27 with TRBJ1-1, with D uncertain. Germline lookup yields CDR1 MNHEY and CDR2 SMNVEV (reference sequence). CDR3 size: 13 residues. V was trimmed by 3 bases and J by 2 bases, leaving 7 bases between them. The CDR3 nucleotides are TGTGCCAGCAGTTTCTCGACTAACACTGAAGCTTTCTTT. Translated: CASSFSTNTEAFF.

The rearrangement joins TRBV7-8 to TRBJ2-2; 10 positions match TRBD2. V was pared by 2 bases and J by 6 bases, with 6 bases of the junction left unmatched. Germline CDR1 SGHVS, CDR2 FQNEAQ. There are 16 residues in the CDR3. This chain's CDR3 is CASSLWSSGSAGELFF. For the CDR3, the DNA is TGTGCCAGCAGCTTATGGTCTAGCGGGAGCGCCGGGGAGCTGTTTTTT.

Notes on this clone: Its ends do not fully match the called genes, so a read error is possible. CDR3 nucleotides: TGTGCCAGCTGCTTGGGGACAGGGTTAGGGGAGACCCAGTACTTC. This codes for CASCLGTGLGETQYF. The rearrangement uses TRBV5-8 and TRBJ2-5, with 9 bases lining up with TRBD1. The CDR3 sequence is 15 residues long. Germline-derived CDR1 and CDR2 are SGHTS and YDEGEE.

This chain uses TRBV4-1 with TRBJ2-7, with D perhaps matching TRBD2 (5 bases). The CDR3 consists of 15 residues. Germline V CDR1 and CDR2: MGHRA, YSYEKL. Trimming pared 1 base from V and 2 bases from J, leaving 12 bases between. The CDR3 nucleotides are TGCGCCAGCAGCCAAGGAAGCGACGGGACCTACGAGCAGTACTTC. Protein product: CASSQGSDGTYEQYF.

This clone is a singleton in its sample. The V call is TRBV9, the J call TRBJ2-5; 15 nucleotides agree with TRBD2. V lost 4 bases to trimming and J lost 7 bases; unmatched junction nucleotides: 17. The length of the CDR3 is 19 residues. CDR1 SGDLS and CDR2 YYNGEE come from the germline V gene. CDR3 protein: CASSPFWVGLAGGPGTQYF. The CDR3 DNA reads as TGTGCCAGCAGCCCTTTCTGGGTGGGACTAGCGGGAGGACCAGGGACCCAGTACTTC.

The chain carries TRBV28 and TRBJ2-7; 11 nucleotides line up with TRBD2. The CDR3 contains 14 residues. J was trimmed by 3 bases and V by 7 bases; bases with no gene match: 5. CDR1 and CDR2 (germline): MDHEN, SYDVKM. For the CDR3, the DNA is TGTGCCAGCACCACACTAGCGGGAGACTACGAGCAGTACTTC. This codes for CASTTLAGDYEQYF.

The rearrangement links TRBV27 to TRBJ1-2; D is ambiguous. The CDR3 length is 17 residues. With 4 bases removed from V and 0 bases from J, the gap between germline ends came to 18 bases. Germline CDR1 reads MNHEY; CDR2 reads SMNVEV (reference sequence). The CDR3: CASSWRAGSPTNYGYTF. Written as DNA, the CDR3 is TGTGCCAGCAGTTGGAGGGCAGGTAGCCCCACTAACTATGGCTACACCTTC.

The chain combines TRBV19 with TRBJ2-7; D gene uncertain. The CDR3 runs to 15 residues. In germline, CDR1 is LNHDA, CDR2 SQIVND (reference sequence). The V end lost 5 bases, the J end lost 2 bases, and 16 bases lay between the germline ends. In nucleotides, the CDR3 is TGTGCCAGTAGTTGGTCGACATCCGCAGCCTACGAGCAGTACTTC. Translating gives CASSWSTSAAYEQYF.

This clone showed up just a few times. V and J are TRBV30 and TRBJ1-1; D possibly corresponds to TRBD1 (5 bases). The length of the CDR3 is 16 residues. The V gene lost 3 bases and the J gene lost 5 bases, with 22 bases spanning the gap. Germline assignment: CDR1 GTSNPN and CDR2 SVGIG (reference sequence). In DNA, the CDR3 is TGTGCCTGGAGGAGGGGTCCGGGCAGGGAGGATACTGAAGCTTTCTTT. It codes for CAWRRGPGREDTEAFF.